The following is a T cell receptor (beta chain) sequence with its context. The V segment lost 6 bases and the J segment 2 bases; nucleotides outside the gene matches: 10. The germline V gene encodes CDR1 KGHSH and CDR2 LQKENI. There are 17 residues in the CDR3. This sample is drawn from a study of blood T cell repertoires in COVID-19. Sequenced by immunoSEQ multiplex PCR; TCRdb stores in-frame clones only, minus some. The table lists hundreds of thousands of clones, 83% of them singletons. This chain joins TRBV18 and TRBJ2-6; 7 nucleotides align to TRBD2. The sequence was collected from a man at least 80 years old with acute or convalescent COVID-19. The specimen was peripheral blood. The CDR3 DNA reads TGTGCCAGCTCCCTAGGTGCAGGGACTACTGGGGCCAACGTCCTGACTTTC. Amino acid sequence: CASSLGAGTTGANVLTF.